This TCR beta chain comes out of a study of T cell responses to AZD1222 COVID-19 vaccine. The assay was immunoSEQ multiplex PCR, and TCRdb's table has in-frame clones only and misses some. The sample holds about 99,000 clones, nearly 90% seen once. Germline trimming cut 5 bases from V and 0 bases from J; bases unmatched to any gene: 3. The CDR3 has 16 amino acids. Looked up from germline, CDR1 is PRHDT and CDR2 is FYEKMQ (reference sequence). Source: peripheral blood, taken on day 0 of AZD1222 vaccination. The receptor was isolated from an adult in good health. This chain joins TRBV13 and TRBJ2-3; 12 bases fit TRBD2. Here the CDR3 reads CASSLTSGRSTDTQYF. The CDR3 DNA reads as TGTGCCAGCAGCCTAACTAGCGGGAGGAGCACAGATACGCAGTATTTT. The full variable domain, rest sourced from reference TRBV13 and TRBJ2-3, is AAGVIQSPRHLIKEKRETATLKCYPIPRHDTVYWYQQGPGQDPQFLISFYEKMQSDKGSIPDRFSAQQFSDYHSELNMSSLELGDSALYFCASSLTSGRSTDTQYFGPGTRLTVL.